This T cell receptor (beta chain) was sequenced for a study of T cell responses to AZD1222 COVID-19 vaccine. Study-wide points: Unmutated variant regions are reportedly the target of nearly half of TCRs that are spike-specific. Most donors were white British and more were female, and clonal diversity was possibly underestimated. Mapped onto spike, vaccine-associated CD4 TCRs spanned it and were dominant at 160-218 and 743-854.

In its sample, this clone was seen once. Its antigen is unidentified. Libraries were prepared by immunoSEQ multiplex PCR; TCRdb keeps only in-frame clonotypes and omits some of them. Counted here are around 45,000 clones, about 92% occurring once; the ten biggest clones make up approximately 40%. V lost 4 bases and J 8 bases, leaving 5 bases between the germline ends. The length of the CDR3 is 11 residues. Germline V gene sequence: CDR1 LNHDA, CDR2 SQIVND (reference sequence). J is TRBJ2-2 and V is TRBV19; D is ambiguous. This clonotype was obtained from an adult who received the AZD1222 COVID-19 vaccine. Specimen: peripheral blood, collected 28 days after the second AZD1222 dose. CDR3 region: CASSSLGELFF. The CDR3 DNA reads TGTGCCAGTAGTAGCCTAGGGGAGCTGTTTTTT.